The sequence of this TCR beta chain was determined in a study of blood T cell repertoires in COVID-19. Across the whole study: Whether acute or convalescent, the COVID-19 samples came from the United States, Italy and Spain. T cells, B-cell-depleted T cells, or PBMCs supplied cDNA or gDNA.

Per the study methods: By means of reference gene primer amplification, nucleated cell counts were estimated. Sequencing was performed with immunoSEQ multiplex PCR; in TCRdb, only in-frame clones are kept and a portion is missing. Clonal size and the V and J genes are those of that table, whereas D and trimming came from the DNA. The data contain approximately 260,000 clones, about 89% of them singletons. The sequenced material came from peripheral blood. The sequence came from a man in his forties or fifties with acute or convalescent COVID-19.

The CDR3 nucleotides read TGTGCCTGGAGTCTACAGGGACAGGGGGCATGGCGTGACCGAATGAACACTGAAGCTTTCTTT. Its translation is CAWSLQGQGAWRDRMNTEAFF. The chain links TRBV30 to TRBJ1-1; 12 bases match TRBD1. This CDR3 has 21 amino acids. Germline loops: CDR1 GTSNPN, CDR2 SVGIG (reference sequence). After removal of 2 bases from V and 0 bases from J, the junction contained 19 bases not matched to a gene.